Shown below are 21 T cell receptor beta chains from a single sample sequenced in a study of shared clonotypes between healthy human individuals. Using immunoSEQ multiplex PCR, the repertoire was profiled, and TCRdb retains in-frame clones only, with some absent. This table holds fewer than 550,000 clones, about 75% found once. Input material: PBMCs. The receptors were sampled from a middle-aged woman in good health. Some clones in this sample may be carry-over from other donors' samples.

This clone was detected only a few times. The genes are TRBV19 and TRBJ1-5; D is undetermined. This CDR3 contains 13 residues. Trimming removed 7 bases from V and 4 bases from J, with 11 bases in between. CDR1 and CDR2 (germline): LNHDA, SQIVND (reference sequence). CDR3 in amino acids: CASTDFRNQPQHF. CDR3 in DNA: TGTGCCAGTACCGATTTTAGAAATCAGCCCCAGCATTTT. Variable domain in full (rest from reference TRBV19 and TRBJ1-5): DGGITQSPKYLFRKEGQNVTLSCEQNLNHDAMYWYRQDPGQGLRLIYYSQIVNDFQKGDIAEGYSVSREKKESFPLTVTSAQKNPTAFYLCASTDFRNQPQHFGDGTRLSIL.

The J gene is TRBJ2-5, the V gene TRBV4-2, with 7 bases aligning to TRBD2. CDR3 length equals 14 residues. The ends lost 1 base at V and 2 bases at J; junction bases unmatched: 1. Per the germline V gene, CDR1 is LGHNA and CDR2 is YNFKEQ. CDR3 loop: CASSQVLAQETQYF. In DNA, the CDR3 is TGTGCCAGCAGCCAAGTACTAGCGCAAGAGACCCAGTACTTC.

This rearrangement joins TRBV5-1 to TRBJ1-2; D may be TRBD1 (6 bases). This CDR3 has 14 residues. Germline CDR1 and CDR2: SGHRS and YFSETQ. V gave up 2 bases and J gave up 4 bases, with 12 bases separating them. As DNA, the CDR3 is TGCGCCAGCAGCTTCCTAAAGGGGGGCTATGGCTACACCTTC. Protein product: CASSFLKGGYGYTF.

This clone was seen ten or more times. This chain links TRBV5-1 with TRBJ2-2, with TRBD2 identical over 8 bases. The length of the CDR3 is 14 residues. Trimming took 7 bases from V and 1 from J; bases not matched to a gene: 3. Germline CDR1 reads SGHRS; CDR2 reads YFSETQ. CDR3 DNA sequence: TGCGCCAGCGCGACTAGCGAGAACACCGGGGAGCTGTTTTTT. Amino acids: CASATSENTGELFF.

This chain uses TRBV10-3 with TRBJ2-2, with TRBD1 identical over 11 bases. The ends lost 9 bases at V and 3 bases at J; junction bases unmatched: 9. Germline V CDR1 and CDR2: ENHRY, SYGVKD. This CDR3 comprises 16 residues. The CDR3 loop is CAIGTGGKGDTGELFF. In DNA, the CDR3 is TGTGCCATTGGGACAGGGGGAAAGGGGGACACCGGGGAGCTGTTTTTT.

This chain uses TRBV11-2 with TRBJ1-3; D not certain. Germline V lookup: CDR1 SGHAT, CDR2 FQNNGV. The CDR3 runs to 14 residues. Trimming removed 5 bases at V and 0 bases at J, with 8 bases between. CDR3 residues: CASSLDLSGNTIYF. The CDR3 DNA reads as TGTGCCAGCAGCCTCGACCTCTCTGGAAACACCATATATTTT.

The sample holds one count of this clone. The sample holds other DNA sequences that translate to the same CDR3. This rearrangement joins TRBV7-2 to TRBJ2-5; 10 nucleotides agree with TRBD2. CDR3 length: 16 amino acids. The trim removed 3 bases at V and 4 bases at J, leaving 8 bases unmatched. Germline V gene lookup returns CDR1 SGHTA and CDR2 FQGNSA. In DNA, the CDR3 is TGTGCCAGCAGCTTTCGAGCGGGAGGGCCGCTAGAGACCCAGTACTTC. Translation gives CASSFRAGGPLETQYF.

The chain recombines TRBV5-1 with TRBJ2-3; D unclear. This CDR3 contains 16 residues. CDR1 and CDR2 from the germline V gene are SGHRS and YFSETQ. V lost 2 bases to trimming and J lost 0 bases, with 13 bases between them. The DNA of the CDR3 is TGCGCCAGCAGCTTTACCCCCAGCCGGAGCACAGATACGCAGTATTTT. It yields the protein CASSFTPSRSTDTQYF.

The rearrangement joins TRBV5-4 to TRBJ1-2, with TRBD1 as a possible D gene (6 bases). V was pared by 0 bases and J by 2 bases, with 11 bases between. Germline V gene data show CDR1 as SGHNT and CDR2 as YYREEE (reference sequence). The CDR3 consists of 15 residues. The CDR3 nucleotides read TGTGCCAGCAGCTTGGGACCCACAGGGAACTATGGCTACACCTTC. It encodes CASSLGPTGNYGYTF.

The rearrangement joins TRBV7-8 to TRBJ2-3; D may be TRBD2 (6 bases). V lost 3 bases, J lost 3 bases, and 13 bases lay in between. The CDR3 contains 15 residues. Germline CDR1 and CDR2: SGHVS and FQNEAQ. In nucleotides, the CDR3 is TGTGCCAGCAGCTTTACCGGGAGTGGAACAGATACGCAGTATTTT. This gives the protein CASSFTGSGTDTQYF.

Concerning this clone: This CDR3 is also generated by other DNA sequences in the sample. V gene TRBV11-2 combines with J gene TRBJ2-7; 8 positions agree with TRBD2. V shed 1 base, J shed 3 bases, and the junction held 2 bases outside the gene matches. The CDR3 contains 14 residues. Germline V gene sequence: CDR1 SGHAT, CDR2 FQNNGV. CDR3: CASSLGLANYEQYF. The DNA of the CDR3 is TGTGCCAGCAGCTTAGGACTAGCGAACTACGAGCAGTACTTC. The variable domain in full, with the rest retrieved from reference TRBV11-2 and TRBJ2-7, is EAGVAQSPRYKIIEKRQSVAFWCNPISGHATLYWYQQILGQGPKLLIQFQNNGVVDDSQLPKDRFSAERLKGVDSTLKIQPAKLEDSAVYLCASSLGLANYEQYFGPGTRLTVT.

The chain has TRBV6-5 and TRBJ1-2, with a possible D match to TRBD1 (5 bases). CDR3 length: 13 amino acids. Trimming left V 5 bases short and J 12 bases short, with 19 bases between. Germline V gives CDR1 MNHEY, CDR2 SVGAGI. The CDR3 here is CASSEPFNKGHTF. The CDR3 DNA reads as TGTGCCAGCAGTGAGCCATTTAACAAGGGGCACACCTTC.

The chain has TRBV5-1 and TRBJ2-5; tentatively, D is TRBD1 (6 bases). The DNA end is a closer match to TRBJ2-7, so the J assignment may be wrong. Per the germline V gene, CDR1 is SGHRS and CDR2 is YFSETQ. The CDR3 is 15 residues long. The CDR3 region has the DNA TGCGCCAGCAGCTTTCGGTTCGGGACATTCTACGAGCAGTACTTC. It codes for CASSFRFGTFYEQYF.

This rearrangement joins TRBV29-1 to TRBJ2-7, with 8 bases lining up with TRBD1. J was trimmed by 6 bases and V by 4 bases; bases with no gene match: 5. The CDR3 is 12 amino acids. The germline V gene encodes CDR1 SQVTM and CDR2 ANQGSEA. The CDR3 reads CSVGLTGAEQYF. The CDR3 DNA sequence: TGCAGCGTTGGGTTGACAGGGGCCGAGCAGTACTTC.

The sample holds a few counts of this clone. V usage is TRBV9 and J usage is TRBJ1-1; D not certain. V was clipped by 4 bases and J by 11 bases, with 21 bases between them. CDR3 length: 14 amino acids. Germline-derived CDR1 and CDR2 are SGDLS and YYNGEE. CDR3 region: CASSHHAADKDAFF. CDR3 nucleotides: TGTGCCAGCAGCCATCACGCAGCCGATAAGGATGCTTTCTTT.

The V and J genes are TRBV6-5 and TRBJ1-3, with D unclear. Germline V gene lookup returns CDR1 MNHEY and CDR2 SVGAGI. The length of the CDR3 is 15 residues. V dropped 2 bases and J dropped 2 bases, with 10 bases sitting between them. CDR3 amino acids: CASSYNQAAGNTIYF. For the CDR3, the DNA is TGTGCCAGCAGTTACAACCAGGCAGCTGGAAACACCATATATTTT.

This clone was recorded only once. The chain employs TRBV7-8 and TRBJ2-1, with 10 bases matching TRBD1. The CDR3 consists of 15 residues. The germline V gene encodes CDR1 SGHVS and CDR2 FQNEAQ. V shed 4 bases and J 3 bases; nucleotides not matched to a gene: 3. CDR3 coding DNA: TGTGCCAGCAGCTCGGACAGGGGGAACTACAATGAGCAGTTCTTC. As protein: CASSSDRGNYNEQFF.

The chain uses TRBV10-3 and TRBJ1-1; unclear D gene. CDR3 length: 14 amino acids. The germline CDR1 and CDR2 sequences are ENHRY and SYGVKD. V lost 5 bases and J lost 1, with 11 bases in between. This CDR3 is CAISIGRGNTEAFF. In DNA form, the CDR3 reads TGTGCCATCAGTATAGGGCGGGGGAACACTGAAGCTTTCTTT.

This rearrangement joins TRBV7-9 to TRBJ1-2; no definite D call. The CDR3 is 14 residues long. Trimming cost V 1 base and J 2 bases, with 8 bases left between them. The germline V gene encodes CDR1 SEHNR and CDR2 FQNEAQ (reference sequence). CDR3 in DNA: TGTGCCAGCAGCTTAGGAGTAGAGAACTATGGCTACACCTTC. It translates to CASSLGVENYGYTF.

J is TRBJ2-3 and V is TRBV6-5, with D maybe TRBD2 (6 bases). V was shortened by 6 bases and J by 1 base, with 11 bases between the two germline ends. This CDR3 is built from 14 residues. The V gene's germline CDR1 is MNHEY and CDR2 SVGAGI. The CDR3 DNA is TGTGCCAGCAGCGACGGGAGCGGCACAGATACGCAGTATTTT. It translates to CASSDGSGTDTQYF.

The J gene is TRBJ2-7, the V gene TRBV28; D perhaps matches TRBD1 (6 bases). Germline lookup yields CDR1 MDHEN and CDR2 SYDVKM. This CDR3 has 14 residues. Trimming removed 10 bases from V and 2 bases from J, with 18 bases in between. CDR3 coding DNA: TGTGCCAACTCCGGGACACCAACCCCCTACGAGCAGTACTTC. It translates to CANSGTPTPYEQYF.